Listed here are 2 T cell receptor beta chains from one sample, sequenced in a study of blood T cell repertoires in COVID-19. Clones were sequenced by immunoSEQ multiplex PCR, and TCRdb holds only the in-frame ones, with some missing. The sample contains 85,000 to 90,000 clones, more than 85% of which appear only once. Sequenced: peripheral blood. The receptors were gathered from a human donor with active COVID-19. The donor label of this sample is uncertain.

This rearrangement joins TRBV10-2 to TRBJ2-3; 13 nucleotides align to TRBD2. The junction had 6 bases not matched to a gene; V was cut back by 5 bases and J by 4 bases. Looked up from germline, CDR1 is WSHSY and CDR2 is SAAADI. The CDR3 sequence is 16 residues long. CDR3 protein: CASSQTSGGASDTQYF. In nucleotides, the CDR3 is TGCGCCAGCAGTCAAACTAGCGGGGGGGCCTCAGATACGCAGTATTTT.

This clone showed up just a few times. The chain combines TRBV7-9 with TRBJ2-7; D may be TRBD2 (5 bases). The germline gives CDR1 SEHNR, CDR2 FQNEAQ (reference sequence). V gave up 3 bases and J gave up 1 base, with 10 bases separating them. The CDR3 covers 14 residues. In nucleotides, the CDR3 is TGTGCCAGCAGCTTGACCGGACTTTCCTACGAGCAGTACTTC. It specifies CASSLTGLSYEQYF.